A selection of T cell receptor beta chains follows, all from one sample in a study of T cell responses to AZD1222 COVID-19 vaccine. TCRdb's copy holds only in-frame clones and misses some; the assay was immunoSEQ multiplex PCR. The sample comprises 140,000 to 150,000 clones, 80% to 95% of which are singletons, and 2.5% to 3% rests with the top ten. Sequencing was performed on peripheral blood, taken on day 0 of MenACWY control vaccination. The source is an adult in good health. CDR3s include the opening cysteine and the closing phenylalanine or tryptophan. A D gene is named only where the DNA matches it firmly. The size of a clone is reported for some rows only, either as once, few or many, or as a class for expanded clones.

cdr3_aa,cdr3_nt,v_call,clone_size,j_call,d_call
CASSRGTGGTSPLHF,TGTGCCAGCAGTAGGGGGACAGGGGGCACATCACCCCTCCACTTT,TRBV28,.,TRBJ1-6,TRBD1
CASCTGGLIGGYTF,TGTGCCAGCTGCACAGGGGGTCTAATCGGGGGCTACACCTTC,TRBV6-5,.,TRBJ1-2,TRBD1
CASTQKDRVGEKLFF,TGTGCCAGCACCCAAAAGGACAGGGTGGGTGAAAAACTGTTTTTT,TRBV27,.,TRBJ1-4,TRBD1
CASGKTRPPYSPLHF,TGTGCCAGCGGCAAGACCCGGCCCCCCTATTCACCCCTCCACTTT,TRBV11-1,.,TRBJ1-6,.
CASSSPFRGENTEAFF,TGTGCCAGCAGTTCCCCCTTTAGGGGAGAGAACACTGAAGCTTTCTTT,TRBV6-5,once,TRBJ1-1,.
CASSQEGQRYGLNTEAFF,TGCGCCAGCAGCCAAGAGGGACAGAGGTACGGGTTGAACACTGAAGCTTTCTTT,TRBV4-1,.,TRBJ1-1,TRBD1
CASGKGNSPLHF,TGTGCCAGCGGGAAGGGGAATTCACCCCTCCACTTT,TRBV6-5,.,TRBJ1-6,.
CASRSNPRVGTEAFF,TGTGCCAGCAGATCGAACCCCAGAGTCGGCACTGAAGCTTTCTTT,TRBV5-5,.,TRBJ1-1,.
CASSQGRGNTIYF,TGTGCCAGCAGTCAGGGGCGCGGAAACACCATATATTTT,TRBV12-3/TRBV12-4,.,TRBJ1-3,.
CASSPAPPGNTEAFF,TGCGCCAGCAGTCCTGCCCCCCCGGGGAACACTGAAGCTTTCTTT,TRBV5-1,.,TRBJ1-1,.
CASNNRFVWETQYF,TGTGCCAGCAATAATCGGTTTGTCTGGGAGACCCAGTACTTC,TRBV6-5,.,TRBJ2-5,.
CAWRGSGATNEKLFF,TGTGCCTGGAGGGGCTCGGGAGCAACTAATGAAAAACTGTTTTTT,TRBV30,.,TRBJ1-4,.
CASSQQGREWDEQFF,TGCGCCAGCAGCCAGCAGGGGAGAGAGTGGGATGAGCAGTTCTTC,TRBV4-1,.,TRBJ2-1,.
CASSVKGQGNYEQYF,TGTGCCAGCAGCGTTAAGGGACAGGGGAACTACGAGCAGTACTTC,TRBV2,.,TRBJ2-7,TRBD1
CSSRQGANGELFF,TGCAGCTCCCGACAGGGGGCTAACGGGGAGCTGTTTTTT,TRBV29-1,.,TRBJ2-2,TRBD1
CASSAAGPEYNEQFF,TGTGCCAGCAGTGCAGCGGGGCCGGAGTACAATGAGCAGTTCTTC,TRBV6-1,.,TRBJ2-1,TRBD2
CASSSRPGWDYGYTF,TGTGCCAGCAGTTCTCGCCCGGGGTGGGATTATGGCTACACCTTC,TRBV28,.,TRBJ1-2,.
CASSPGTGGTYEQYF,TGTGCCAGCAGCCCCGGGACAGGGGGAACCTACGAGCAGTACTTC,TRBV13,.,TRBJ2-7,TRBD1
CASSPAITGRITDTQYF,TGCGCCAGCAGTCCGGCCATTACAGGGAGGATCACAGATACGCAGTATTTT,TRBV5-1,.,TRBJ2-3,.
CASSLALNGRSTDTQYF,TGCGCCAGCAGCTTGGCCCTAAACGGGAGGAGCACAGATACGCAGTATTTT,TRBV5-1,.,TRBJ2-3,TRBD2
CASSLGQGEVNEQFF,TGTGCCAGCAGCTTGGGACAGGGGGAGGTCAATGAGCAGTTCTTC,TRBV11-3,.,TRBJ2-1,TRBD1
CASSPTGYNSPLHF,TGTGCCAGCAGCCCCACAGGTTATAATTCACCCCTCCACTTT,TRBV28,once,TRBJ1-6,.
CASSQRQGRVYGYTF,TGTGCCAGCAGCCAACGACAGGGTCGGGTCTATGGCTACACCTTC,TRBV5-6,.,TRBJ1-2,TRBD1
CASSQDWPTGRKNEQYF,TGTGCCAGCAGCCAAGATTGGCCGACAGGGAGGAAAAACGAGCAGTACTTC,TRBV3-1/TRBV3-2,.,TRBJ2-7,.
CASSLVLLGDEQFF,TGTGCCAGCAGCCTGGTCCTACTTGGGGATGAGCAGTTCTTC,TRBV3-1/TRBV3-2,.,TRBJ2-1,.
CASSFAYAREQYF,TGTGCCAGCAGTTTCGCCTACGCTCGGGAGCAGTACTTC,TRBV27,.,TRBJ2-7,.
CASSSTGYTEAFF,TGTGCCAGCTCATCTACAGGGTACACTGAAGCTTTCTTT,TRBV18,.,TRBJ1-1,.
CASRNEAKNIQYF,TGTGCCAGCCGGAACGAAGCCAAAAACATTCAGTACTTC,TRBV6-5,.,TRBJ2-4,.
CASSDIGYEQYF,TGTGCCAGCAGTGACATAGGATACGAGCAGTACTTC,TRBV28,once,TRBJ2-7,.
CASSGNQGNRNSPLHF,TGTGCCAGCAGTGGGAATCAAGGGAACAGGAATTCACCCCTCCACTTT,TRBV2,.,TRBJ1-6,.
CASSRDRAHEQYF,TGTGCCAGCAGCCGGGACAGGGCTCACGAGCAGTACTTC,TRBV3-1/TRBV3-2,.,TRBJ2-7,TRBD1
CATSTRSGSTDTQYF,TGTGCCACCAGCACTCGGAGCGGGAGCACAGATACGCAGTATTTT,TRBV24-1,.,TRBJ2-3,.
CASSKGQGASTNEKLFF,TGTGCCAGCAGCAAGGGACAGGGGGCCTCAACTAATGAAAAACTGTTTTTT,TRBV9,few,TRBJ1-4,TRBD1
CASSPGYETQYF,TGTGCCAGCTCACCAGGGTACGAGACCCAGTACTTC,TRBV18,.,TRBJ2-5,.
CSASLTSRTYEQYF,TGCAGTGCTAGTTTAACTAGCCGTACCTACGAGCAGTACTTC,TRBV20-1,.,TRBJ2-7,.
CASWAGYEQYF,TGTGCCAGCTGGGCAGGCTACGAGCAGTACTTC,TRBV27,once,TRBJ2-7,.
CASNHLAGGSYNEQFF,TGTGCCAGCAACCACCTAGCGGGAGGCTCCTACAATGAGCAGTTCTTC,TRBV27,.,TRBJ2-1,TRBD2
CASSHSSSGREQYF,TGCGCCAGCAGCCATTCATCCTCAGGGAGGGAGCAGTACTTC,TRBV4-1,.,TRBJ2-7,.
CASSVGTGVGYEQYF,TGTGCCAGCAGCGTAGGGACAGGGGTTGGATACGAGCAGTACTTC,TRBV9,.,TRBJ2-7,TRBD1
CASSPGTSGISSYNEQFF,TGTGCCAGCAGCCCCGGGACTAGCGGGATCAGCTCCTACAATGAGCAGTTCTTC,TRBV7-6,once,TRBJ2-1,TRBD2
CASSLSRQPTRLYYEQYF,TGTGCCAGCAGTTTATCCCGCCAACCGACTAGATTGTACTACGAGCAGTACTTC,TRBV27,once,TRBJ2-7,.
CASSPGSSGNTIYF,TGTGCCAGCTCCCCCGGGAGCTCTGGAAACACCATATATTTT,TRBV18,few,TRBJ1-3,.
CASSPGRAASMNTEAFF,TGTGCCAGCAGCCCCGGGCGGGCGGCCTCTATGAACACTGAAGCTTTCTTT,TRBV7-9,.,TRBJ1-1,.
CASSEDDRGALGAFF,TGTGCCAGCAGTGAAGATGACAGGGGGGCCTTGGGGGCTTTCTTT,TRBV6-1,.,TRBJ1-1,TRBD1
CASSPEVASGSTDTQYF,.,TRBV21-1,.,TRBJ2-3,.
CASSLTGTRRGETQYF,TGTGCCAGTAGTTTAACCGGGACAAGGAGGGGCGAGACCCAGTACTTC,TRBV19,.,TRBJ2-5,.
CAISESGQGSSPLHF,TGTGCCATCAGTGAGTCCGGACAGGGGAGCTCACCCCTCCACTTT,TRBV10-3,.,TRBJ1-6,TRBD1
CSVDPGRLDGYTF,TGCAGCGTTGACCCTGGCAGGCTTGATGGCTACACCTTC,TRBV29-1,.,TRBJ1-2,.
CATGPLNEQFF,TGTGCCACCGGGCCTCTCAATGAGCAGTTCTTC,TRBV24-1,.,TRBJ2-1,.
CASRVGVSGSNEQFF,TGTGCCAGCAGGGTTGGGGTTAGCGGGAGCAATGAGCAGTTCTTC,TRBV27,.,TRBJ2-1,TRBD2
CATSESGTAEVTEAFF,TGTGCCACCAGTGAGTCCGGGACCGCTGAGGTCACTGAAGCTTTCTTT,TRBV24-1,.,TRBJ1-1,.
CASSPAGLAGGSSYEQYF,TGTGCCAGCAGTCCCGCGGGACTAGCGGGAGGATCCTCCTACGAGCAGTACTTC,TRBV25-1,.,TRBJ2-7,TRBD2
CASSLGGVGNTIYF,TGTGCCAGCAGCTTGGGAGGGGTTGGAAACACCATATATTTT,TRBV5-4,.,TRBJ1-3,.
CASSLIGQGRRDYGYTF,TGCGCCAGCAGCTTGATAGGACAGGGGAGAAGGGACTATGGCTACACCTTC,TRBV5-1,.,TRBJ1-2,TRBD1
CASSLQGGTDTQYF,TGTGCCAGCAGCCTCCAGGGCGGCACAGATACGCAGTATTTT,TRBV5-4,.,TRBJ2-3,.